Presented here are 21 T cell receptor beta chains from one specimen sequenced in a study of T cells in pancreatic ductal adenocarcinoma (dated by TCRdb to about 2017). The library was built by means of the immunoSEQ multiplex PCR assay. This is the immuneACCESS table as TCRdb keeps it, with only in-frame sequences that have V and J called. A part of the clones is gone; compared with another copy, unresolved V genes explain less than half, and the rest is unexplained. The sample table shows more than 85,000 clones, and nearly 95% are seen once. In total, the top ten clones hold about 3.4% of the sample. The pancreatic ductal adenocarcinoma patients who were selected had gone through surgery without receiving any neoadjuvant therapy. The source material was PBMCs. The receptors here all came from a human donor with pancreatic ductal adenocarcinoma.

The V call is TRBV4-1, the J call TRBJ2-7; possible D gene TRBD1, 6 bases. CDR1 MGHRA and CDR2 YSYEKL come from the germline V gene. The V gene lost 0 bases and the J gene lost 6 bases, with 15 bases spanning the gap. This CDR3 contains 15 residues. The CDR3 loop reads CASSQERSGHIEQYF. Written as DNA, the CDR3 is TGCGCCAGCAGCCAAGAGAGGTCGGGACACATCGAGCAGTACTTC.

The chain's CDR3 is CASSPRRTSETTGELFF. DNA for the CDR3: TGTGCCAGCTCACCAAGGAGGACTAGCGAGACCACCGGGGAGCTGTTTTTT. The chain carries TRBV18 and TRBJ2-2; 9 bases match TRBD2. CDR3 length equals 17 residues. J was trimmed by 4 bases and V by 2 bases; bases with no gene match: 8. Germline V gene lookup returns CDR1 KGHSH and CDR2 LQKENI.

The V and J genes are TRBV7-9 and TRBJ2-1; 8 nucleotides align to TRBD1. The length of the CDR3 is 12 residues. Germline V CDR1 and CDR2: SEHNR, FQNEAQ (reference sequence). V shed 5 bases, J shed 13 bases, and the junction held 7 bases outside the gene matches. DNA for the CDR3: TGTGCCAGCAGCCCCGGACAGGGTAAACAGTTCTTC. It encodes CASSPGQGKQFF.

The chain uses TRBV10-3 and TRBJ2-2; 7 nucleotides match TRBD2. With V trimmed by 6 bases and J by 4 bases, 11 bases remained unmatched. Germline V lookup: CDR1 ENHRY, CDR2 SYGVKD. There are 16 residues in the CDR3. CDR3 nucleotide sequence: TGTGCCATCAGAGCGAGTGGGGAGGGAACCACCGGGGAGCTGTTTTTT. Translation: CAIRASGEGTTGELFF.

The rearrangement links TRBV9 to TRBJ2-3; a possible D gene is TRBD1 (6 bases). The germline gives CDR1 SGDLS, CDR2 YYNGEE. The CDR3 is 15 residues long. V gave up 3 bases and J gave up 1 base, with 12 bases separating them. CDR3: CASSGGQPRTDTQYF. CDR3 nucleotide sequence: TGTGCCAGCAGCGGGGGGCAGCCCCGCACAGATACGCAGTATTTT.

This clone has a single count. This chain uses TRBV30 with TRBJ1-5; D might be TRBD1 (5 bases). CDR3 length: 14 amino acids. V was shortened by 3 bases and J by 2 bases, with 11 bases between the two germline ends. Germline CDR1 and CDR2: GTSNPN and SVGIG (reference sequence). This chain's CDR3 is CAWRGKQGNQPQHF. CDR3 DNA sequence: TGTGCCTGGAGGGGAAAACAGGGCAATCAGCCCCAGCATTTT.

This chain connects TRBV25-1 to TRBJ2-5; 12 bases map to TRBD2. V shed 2 bases and J 4 bases; nucleotides not matched to a gene: 8. The CDR3 is 17 residues long. Germline V gene lookup returns CDR1 MGHDK and CDR2 SYGVNS. CDR3 region: CASSELAGGSLGETQYF. The CDR3 nucleotides read TGTGCCAGCAGTGAACTAGCGGGAGGGTCCCTGGGAGAGACCCAGTACTTC.

The chain carries TRBV29-1 and TRBJ2-3; D is possibly TRBD2 (5 bases). Germline V gene data show CDR1 as SQVTM and CDR2 as ANQGSEA. This CDR3 has 14 residues. V lost 1 base and J lost 4, with 12 bases in between. CDR3 coding DNA: TGCAGCGTTGAAGCCCTCTGGAGGTCAGATACGCAGTATTTT. Translating it yields CSVEALWRSDTQYF.

This chain uses TRBV7-2 with TRBJ1-1; D is unclear. Germline CDR1 reads SGHTA; CDR2 reads FQGNSA. The CDR3 extends over 13 amino acids. Trimming stripped 6 bases from V and 0 bases from J, with 8 bases between. The CDR3 sequence: CASRPSMNTEAFF. CDR3 in DNA: TGTGCCAGCAGACCTAGTATGAACACTGAAGCTTTCTTT.

The rearrangement uses TRBV30 and TRBJ2-1; 10 bases align to TRBD1. Germline loops: CDR1 GTSNPN, CDR2 SVGIG (reference sequence). CDR3 size: 13 residues. V was clipped by 7 bases and J by 7 bases; unmatched bases: 7. The CDR3 DNA is TGTGCCTCCCCGGGACAGGGGTATAATGAGCAGTTCTTC. It encodes CASPGQGYNEQFF.

J is TRBJ2-1 and V is TRBV5-1; 13 bases agree with TRBD2. After removal of 0 bases from V and 8 bases from J, the junction contained 5 bases not matched to a gene. The CDR3 spans 16 residues. Germline CDR1 reads SGHRS; CDR2 reads YFSETQ. The CDR3 spells CASSLGLAGGAHEQFF. DNA of the CDR3: TGCGCCAGCAGCTTGGGACTAGCGGGAGGAGCCCATGAGCAGTTCTTC.

This chain connects TRBV7-2 to TRBJ2-5; 13 nucleotides agree with TRBD2. Germline CDR1 reads SGHTA; CDR2 reads FQGNSA. V gave up 1 base and J gave up 5 bases; unmatched junction bases: 4. The CDR3 totals 16 residues. CDR3 sequence reads: CASSLGLLAGGETQYF. The CDR3 DNA reads as TGTGCCAGCAGCTTAGGCCTACTAGCGGGAGGGGAGACCCAGTACTTC.

The chain is built from TRBV11-2 and TRBJ2-7; TRBD2 aligns across 9 bases. CDR1 and CDR2 from the germline V gene are SGHAT and FQNNGV. This CDR3 has 15 amino acids. Trimming removed 6 bases from V and 2 bases from J; junction bases left unmatched: 8. Here the CDR3 DNA reads TGTGCCAGCAGTTCGGGGGCGGGAGGGCCCTACGAGCAGTACTTC. The encoded protein is CASSSGAGGPYEQYF.

This clone showed up just once. The chain combines TRBV7-3 with TRBJ2-1; 14 bases line up with TRBD2. Trimming removed 5 bases from V and 8 bases from J; junction bases left unmatched: 5. The germline V gene encodes CDR1 SGHTA and CDR2 FQGTGA. The CDR3 has 15 residues. The DNA of the CDR3 is TGTGCCAGCAGCCGGGGACTAGCGGGAGTGTATGAGCAGTTCTTC. This encodes CASSRGLAGVYEQFF.

This sequence joins TRBV4-2 and TRBJ2-1, with a tentative D call TRBD1 (6 bases). CDR3 size: 16 residues. V lost 4 bases and J 2 bases, leaving 15 bases between the germline ends. CDR1 LGHNA and CDR2 YNFKEQ come from the germline V gene. The CDR3 DNA follows: TGTGCCAGCAGCCGCCCCTTTACAGGGACCTACAATGAGCAGTTCTTC. As protein: CASSRPFTGTYNEQFF.

This clone was counted once. The chain recombines TRBV18 with TRBJ1-4; unclear D gene. V gave up 4 bases and J gave up 0 bases, with 9 bases separating them. The CDR3 loop spans 15 amino acids. The germline gives CDR1 KGHSH, CDR2 LQKENI. The CDR3 region is CASSRTLATNEKLFF. The CDR3 DNA sequence: TGTGCCAGCTCACGGACTCTTGCAACTAATGAAAAACTGTTTTTT.

Written as DNA, the CDR3 is TGTGCCAGCAGCCTAGACAGGGCACAGCCCCAGCATTTT. It is translated as CASSLDRAQPQHF. V and J are TRBV7-9 and TRBJ1-5; 7 bases fit TRBD1. The V segment lost 5 bases and the J segment 7 bases; nucleotides outside the gene matches: 5. Germline CDR1 SEHNR, CDR2 FQNEAQ (reference sequence). This CDR3 is built from 13 residues.

This clone has only one observation. This rearrangement joins TRBV9 to TRBJ1-4, with TRBD1 as a possible D gene (6 bases). The CDR3 totals 15 residues. Germline V CDR1 and CDR2: SGDLS, YYNGEE. Trimming took 3 bases from V and 5 from J, leaving 14 bases between them. In DNA, the CDR3 is TGTGCCAGCAGCGACGCCTGGACAGACAATGAAAAACTGTTTTTT. It yields the protein CASSDAWTDNEKLFF.

The chain uses TRBV7-3 and TRBJ2-3; possibly TRBD2 for D (5 bases). The CDR3 has 14 residues. V dropped 1 base and J dropped 5 bases, with 10 bases sitting between them. Germline CDR1 SGHTA, CDR2 FQGTGA. CDR3 region: CASSLSGEGDTQYF. CDR3 sequence (DNA): TGTGCCAGCAGCTTAAGTGGCGAGGGAGATACGCAGTATTTT.

This chain uses TRBV5-1 with TRBJ2-1; 7 nucleotides match TRBD1. With V trimmed by 1 base and J by 5 bases, 3 bases remained unmatched. Germline loops: CDR1 SGHRS, CDR2 YFSETQ. This CDR3 has 14 amino acids. The CDR3, as DNA: TGCGCCAGCAGCTTGACAGGGGCCCACAATGAGCAGTTCTTC. This encodes CASSLTGAHNEQFF.

The chain has TRBV5-1 and TRBJ2-2; D is ambiguous. Trimming took 0 bases from V and 2 from J, leaving 8 bases between them. The CDR3 is 15 residues long. Germline CDR1 reads SGHRS; CDR2 reads YFSETQ. CDR3 nucleotide sequence: TGCGCCAGCAGCTTGGGAGCCTCAAACACCGGGGAGCTGTTTTTT. It codes for CASSLGASNTGELFF.